This T cell receptor (beta chain) was identified in a study of early T cells in non-severe SARS-CoV-2 infection (dated by TCRdb to 2020 to 2023). With respect to the entire study: Because TCR sequencing was done on bulk RNA from unsorted whole blood, the alpha and beta chains could not be paired.

Worth noting for this clonotype: The clone's antigen remains unknown. A much larger clone lies a single base off, so this may be a read error.

The CDR3 spans 13 residues, from the cysteine through the phenylalanine. Only the CDR3 DNA is retained, 39 bases long and in frame from the first base. According to the germline V gene, CDR1 reads MDHEN and CDR2 reads SYDVKM. Receptor libraries were prepared by 5' RACE. TCRdb lists the instrument as NextSeq 500. To correct for sequencing error and PCR bias, the TCR library protocol tagged individual cDNA molecules with unique molecular identifiers. TCR alpha and beta chains were both sequenced, and the abundances of alpha and beta sequences in each sample were closely correlated with each other. On the study's bioinformatics: Decombinator V4 was used to annotate TCR sequences for V gene, J gene and CDR3. Expanded TCRs were defined as changing significantly between any two time points under a Poisson model with p below 0.0001. Abundances of TCRs were expressed as counts per million after normalisation to the total number of TCRs sequenced in each sample. TRAV1-2 paired with TRAJ12, TRAJ20 or TRAJ33 defined MAIT TCRs, while TRAV10 paired with TRAJ18 defined iNKT TCRs. VDJdb, accessed 1 November 2021, was searched for CMV, EBV and SARS-CoV-2 annotated TCRs, excluding TCRs annotated for multiple antigens. The public reads were reanalyzed by TCRdb: fastp trimming at Q25, MiXCR alignment, in-frame beta chains only. Identical CDR3 proteins give one entry, which carries the most common genes and DNA. The V and J calls were not made by the authors but by TCRdb's processing. The sample contains tens of thousands of distinct CDR3 sequences, about 4.2% of them found a single time. The top ten hold around 4.2% of the sample.

Beyond this particular receptor, the publication reports: VDJdb matching was skewed toward anti-spike CD8 responses and likely underestimated virus-specific expansions, missing private and CD4 specificities.

A case-control design nested within a healthcare worker cohort in London, UK, was used, with weekly nasopharyngeal swab PCR tests and blood sampling performed. Between 23 and 31 March 2020, the week of the UK lockdown, healthcare workers were enrolled and then followed up weekly for as long as 16 weeks. Rearrangement joined TRBV28 to TRBJ2-5, with the D segment identity uncertain. The sequencing input was whole blood. This clonotype originated in an adult who was a healthcare worker with PCR-confirmed SARS-CoV-2 infection or an uninfected control (not recorded which). The CDR3 reads CASRLSLQETQYF. The base sequence is TGTGCCAGCAGGTTATCGCTTCAAGAGACCCAGTACTTC.